Presented here are 24 T cell receptor beta chains from one specimen sequenced in a study of human T cells and chemical hapten exposure. Time point indicated: pre-sensitization, week 0. Noted treatment: therapeutic diphenylcyclopropenone sensitization with weekly scalp DPC. TCRdb recomputed calls from the RACE reads with MiXCR, one row per CDR3 protein. The sample carries more than 150,000 distinct CDR3 sequences, around 30% recorded once. Specimen: whole blood, collected in connection with sensitization to the hapten diphenylcyclopropenone (DPC). These receptors came from a woman aged 30 to 39 with alopecia areata. Some clones in this sample may be carry-over from other donors' samples.

The genes are TRBV7-2 and TRBJ2-3; 9 nucleotides align to TRBD2. This CDR3 has 15 amino acids. Germline assignment: CDR1 SGHTA and CDR2 FQGNSA. With 1 base clipped from V and 9 bases from J, the junction kept 8 bases outside the gene matches. The CDR3 DNA reads as TGTGCCAGCAGCTTAGTGGTTGGCGGGGGGGACACGCAGTATTTT. It yields the protein CASSLVVGGGDTQYF.

V and J are TRBV7-3 and TRBJ2-1; tentative D call: TRBD2 (5 bases). The V gene lost 5 bases and the J gene lost 0 bases, with 11 bases spanning the gap. Germline lookup yields CDR1 SGHTA and CDR2 FQGTGA. The CDR3 loop spans 15 amino acids. CDR3 nucleotide sequence: TGTGCCAGCAGCCCGTTTAGCGCCTCCTACAATGAGCAGTTCTTC. Amino acid sequence: CASSPFSASYNEQFF.

The chain couples TRBV28 to TRBJ2-2; 9 bases are shared with TRBD2. From germline, CDR1 is MDHEN and CDR2 SYDVKM. J gave up 0 bases and V 6 bases, and 2 bases lay outside the gene matches. The CDR3 covers 15 residues. The CDR3 bases are TGTGCCAGCAGCGGCGGGGGGGCGAACACCGGGGAGCTGTTTTTT. It specifies CASSGGGANTGELFF.

The rearrangement links TRBV7-3 to TRBJ2-1; 10 bases are shared with TRBD2. The germline CDR1 and CDR2 sequences are SGHTA and FQGTGA. The CDR3 extends over 17 amino acids. V lost 2 bases to trimming and J lost 12 bases; unmatched junction nucleotides: 16. This CDR3 reads CASSLGASGSLLGGQFF. The CDR3 DNA is TGTGCCAGCAGCTTAGGAGCTAGCGGGAGTCTTCTTGGGGGGCAGTTCTTC.

This clonotype came up a few times. The chain uses TRBV20-1 and TRBJ1-2, with a possible D match to TRBD1 (5 bases). Between the trimmed V and J ends, which lost 0 bases and 5 bases, there was a span of 13 bases. The CDR3 consists of 14 residues. Germline loops: CDR1 DFQATT, CDR2 SNEGSKA (reference sequence). This CDR3 is CSAREGGSGYGYTF. CDR3 in DNA: TGCAGTGCTAGAGAGGGGGGTAGCGGGTATGGCTACACCTTC.

Only a few counts were recorded for this clonotype. The rearrangement joins TRBV10-3 to TRBJ1-6, with a tentative D call TRBD1 (6 bases). The germline V gene has CDR1 ENHRY and CDR2 SYGVKD. V lost 8 bases, J lost 9 bases, and 14 bases lay in between. The CDR3 is 13 residues long. CDR3 in amino acids: CAISQGTSSPLHF. The CDR3 DNA reads as TGTGCCATCTCCCAGGGGACGAGTTCACCCCTCCACTTT.

This clonotype came up a few times. The V gene is TRBV20-1, the J gene TRBJ1-4, with TRBD1 as a possible D gene (5 bases). The CDR3 runs to 13 residues. V was cut by 3 bases and J by 6 bases, with 11 bases left in between. CDR1 and CDR2 (germline): DFQATT, SNEGSKA (reference sequence). Here the CDR3 reads CSARGLEDEKLFF. Here the CDR3 DNA reads TGCAGTGCTAGGGGGCTAGAGGATGAAAAACTGTTTTTT.

The chain combines TRBV7-2 with TRBJ2-7; 7 nucleotides match TRBD2. CDR3 length: 16 residues. CDR1 and CDR2 (germline): SGHTA, FQGNSA. The V gene end was trimmed by 0 bases and the J gene end by 3 bases; junction bases not matched to a gene: 8. The CDR3 region is CASSLAASGIFYEQYF. The CDR3 DNA sequence: TGTGCCAGCAGCTTAGCTGCTAGCGGAATTTTCTACGAGCAGTACTTC.

This clonotype has more than one count but fewer than ten. The rearrangement links TRBV5-1 to TRBJ1-4, with a tentative D call TRBD1 (6 bases). This CDR3 spans 12 amino acids. The germline V and J ends were trimmed by 7 bases and 4 bases, with 8 bases remaining between them. Looked up from germline, CDR1 is SGHRS and CDR2 is YFSETQ. The CDR3 region is CASRQDNEKLFF. DNA of the CDR3: TGCGCCAGCCGACAGGATAATGAAAAACTGTTTTTT.

This clonotype turned up a few times. The chain combines TRBV6-5 with TRBJ1-2; TRBD1 matches 8 bases. V lost 6 bases, J lost 2 bases, and 8 bases stayed unmatched. Germline values: CDR1 MNHEY, CDR2 SVGAGI. The CDR3 extends over 15 amino acids. CDR3 loop: CASSPRDRSNYGYTF. CDR3 bases: TGTGCCAGCAGCCCCAGGGACAGGTCGAACTATGGCTACACCTTC.

In the case of this clonotype: One end of the junction does not line up with germline, which may come from a read error. The chain joins TRBV2 to TRBJ2-7; D gene uncertain. Germline CDR1 reads SNHLY; CDR2 reads FYNNEI. This CDR3 spans 13 amino acids. CDR3 region: CASSGLATYAQYF. CDR3 DNA: TGTGCCAGCAGTGGGTTAGCTACTTACGCGCAGTACTTC.

The J gene is TRBJ2-2, the V gene TRBV28, with unresolved D. Germline CDR1 MDHEN, CDR2 SYDVKM. This CDR3 contains 15 residues. The ends were cut back, 2 bases at V and 0 bases at J, with 7 bases in the middle. CDR3 nucleotides: TGTGCCAGCAGTTTACAGGACGCGAACACCGGGGAGCTGTTTTTT. This codes for CASSLQDANTGELFF.

The chain is built from TRBV9 and TRBJ1-4; 7 nucleotides align to TRBD1. Germline V gene sequence: CDR1 SGDLS, CDR2 YYNGEE. This CDR3 contains 14 residues. Unmatched junction bases numbered 3, after V lost 0 bases and J lost 7 bases. The CDR3 sequence: CASSVGQGSEKLFF. CDR3 DNA: TGTGCCAGCAGCGTAGGACAGGGAAGTGAAAAACTGTTTTTT.

This chain connects TRBV7-2 to TRBJ2-5; tentatively, D is TRBD2 (6 bases). In germline, CDR1 is SGHTA, CDR2 FQGNSA. The CDR3 runs 15 residues. V dropped 1 base and J dropped 5 bases, with 14 bases sitting between them. The CDR3 region has the DNA TGTGCCAGCAGCTTAGTGGTCGGGAGTTGGGAGACCCAGTACTTC. Translating gives CASSLVVGSWETQYF. Full variable domain (remainder filled in from reference TRBV7-2 and TRBJ2-5): GAGVSQSPSNKVTEKGKDVELRCDPISGHTALYWYRQSLGQGLEFLIYFQGNSAPDKSGLPSDRFSAERTGGSVSTLTIQRTQQEDSAVYLCASSLVVGSWETQYFGPGTRLLVL.

This clonotype was counted only a few times. V and J are TRBV20-1 and TRBJ1-5; D call uncertain. Trimming cost V 1 base and J 0 bases, with 7 bases left between them. Per the germline V gene, CDR1 is DFQATT and CDR2 is SNEGSKA (reference sequence). This CDR3 is 14 amino acids long. CDR3 bases: TGCAGTGCTAGAGCCAGGACTAGCAATCAGCCCCAGCATTTT. It yields the protein CSARARTSNQPQHF.

This clonotype was counted a few times. The chain combines TRBV15 with TRBJ1-5; D unresolved. V lost 8 bases to trimming and J lost 7 bases, with 15 bases between them. The germline V gene has CDR1 LNHNV and CDR2 YYDKDF (reference sequence). CDR3 length: 13 residues. The CDR3 protein is CATSLGFNQPQHF. The CDR3, as DNA: TGTGCCACCTCTCTCGGGTTCAACCAGCCCCAGCATTTT.

The rearrangement links TRBV28 to TRBJ2-7; 7 positions agree with TRBD1. The germline CDR1 and CDR2 sequences are MDHEN and SYDVKM. This CDR3 is 12 amino acids long. The V and J ends lost 6 bases and 3 bases, in that order; junction bases with no gene match: 2. The CDR3 here is CASRSGGYEQYF. CDR3 nucleotides: TGTGCCAGCAGGTCAGGGGGCTACGAGCAGTACTTC.

This clonotype was seen once. The chain joins TRBV12-3 or TRBV12-4 to TRBJ2-3; weak D call: TRBD1 (6 bases). The length of the CDR3 is 15 residues. Trimming removed 1 base at V and 1 base at J, with 9 bases between. The CDR3 DNA is TGTGCCAGCAGTTTAGTGGGGGCTCGCACAGATACGCAGTATTTT. Its protein is CASSLVGARTDTQYF.

This chain connects TRBV6-2 or TRBV6-3 to TRBJ2-7; 9 bases line up with TRBD1. V was clipped by 2 bases and J by 6 bases; unmatched bases: 11. Looked up from germline, CDR1 is MNHEY and CDR2 is SVGEGT. This CDR3 comprises 16 residues. In nucleotides, the CDR3 is TGTGCCAGCAGTTACAAGCCGGACAGGGGAGATGGCGAGCAGTACTTC. Translation: CASSYKPDRGDGEQYF.

This clonotype was observed a few times. CDR3 protein: CASSWDRGIYGYTF. The DNA for the CDR3 is TGTGCCAGCAGCTGGGACAGGGGGATTTATGGCTACACCTTC. The chain is built from TRBV6-6 and TRBJ1-2; 11 bases map to TRBD1. J lost 5 bases, V lost 6 bases, and 5 bases had no gene match. The CDR3 totals 14 residues. Germline assignment: CDR1 MNHNY and CDR2 SVGAGI (reference sequence).

This clonotype has ten or more counts. The CDR3 nucleotides are TGTGCCAGCAGGACTAGCGGTTACCCCTACAATGAGCAGTTCTTC. This sequence encodes CASRTSGYPYNEQFF. The chain combines TRBV2 with TRBJ2-1, with 9 bases matching TRBD2. V lost 6 bases, J lost 2 bases, and 5 bases stayed unmatched. This CDR3 has 15 amino acids. Germline CDR1 SNHLY, CDR2 FYNNEI.

This sequence joins TRBV20-1 and TRBJ2-5; TRBD2 is a possible D gene (6 bases). V lost 0 bases to trimming and J lost 7 bases, with 15 bases between them. The CDR3 runs to 14 residues. Germline V gene data show CDR1 as DFQATT and CDR2 as SNEGSKA (reference sequence). CDR3 DNA: TGCAGTGCTAGAGATTTTAGCGGAGGGTGGACCCAGTACTTC. Translated: CSARDFSGGWTQYF.

This clonotype appeared a few times. The chain carries TRBV20-1 and TRBJ2-5; D unresolved. Germline assignment: CDR1 DFQATT and CDR2 SNEGSKA (reference sequence). V was trimmed by 0 bases and J by 1 base, leaving 9 bases between them. The CDR3 is 14 residues long. The chain's CDR3 is CSAREARPQETQYF. The CDR3 DNA is TGCAGTGCTAGAGAGGCTAGGCCCCAAGAGACCCAGTACTTC.

A few counts support this clonotype. This chain uses TRBV5-1 with TRBJ2-1; 9 nucleotides match TRBD2. The V segment lost 2 bases and the J segment 8 bases; nucleotides outside the gene matches: 2. The CDR3 is 13 amino acids. Germline CDR1 reads SGHRS; CDR2 reads YFSETQ. CDR3 bases: TGCGCCAGCAGCTTATGGACTAGCGATGAGCAGTTCTTC. This translates into CASSLWTSDEQFF.